Below are 29 T cell receptor beta chains sequenced from a single sample in a study of CD8+CD57+ T cells in acquired aplastic anemia. TCR beta VDJ and CDR3 profiles were obtained from a genomic DNA template. TCRdb re-analysed the reads in MiXCR, keeping a single row per CDR3 protein. The table has 190,000 or so distinct CDR3 sequences, roughly 57% seen once. Sequencing was done on a sample of sorted CD4+, CD8+, or CD8+CD57+ T cells (not recorded which) from PBMCs. All receptors derive from a human donor in good health.

The rearrangement joins TRBV2 to TRBJ2-1; D is perhaps TRBD2 (5 bases). Trimming cost V 6 bases and J 5 bases, with 11 bases left between them. CDR1 is SNHLY, CDR2 FYNNEI, per germline. The CDR3 sequence is 13 residues long. The CDR3 DNA reads TGTGCCAGCAGCCGACTACGCGACAATGAGCAGTTCTTC. Its protein is CASSRLRDNEQFF.

This clonotype was detected only once. The chain uses TRBV15 and TRBJ2-5, with no clear D. The CDR3 sequence is 16 residues long. Germline assignment: CDR1 LNHNV and CDR2 YYDKDF (reference sequence). V was cut by 0 bases and J by 2 bases, with 13 bases left in between. The CDR3 protein is CATSRDIGGTQETQYF. Written as DNA, the CDR3 is TGTGCCACCAGCAGAGATATAGGTGGTACTCAAGAGACCCAGTACTTC.

In this sample, this clonotype turned up once. This chain links TRBV4-3 with TRBJ1-3; no clear D. The V gene's germline CDR1 is LGHNA and CDR2 YSLEER. CDR3 length: 11 residues. Trimming took off 3 bases at V and 8 bases at J, with 5 bases between the two ends. The CDR3 loop reads CASSQSDTIYF. The CDR3 nucleotides read TGCGCCAGCAGCCAGAGCGACACCATATATTTT.

The genes are TRBV10-3 and TRBJ1-1; D not certain. This CDR3 is built from 15 residues. Germline V gives CDR1 ENHRY, CDR2 SYGVKD. Trimming took 4 bases from V and 4 from J, leaving 16 bases between them. CDR3 protein: CAISAGGQSLTEAFF. The CDR3 DNA sequence: TGTGCCATCAGTGCAGGAGGCCAATCTCTCACTGAAGCTTTCTTT.

The rearrangement uses TRBV7-7 and TRBJ1-1, with 9 positions matching TRBD1. CDR3 length: 16 amino acids. In germline, CDR1 is SSHAT, CDR2 FNYEAQ (reference sequence). Trimming at V came to 4 bases and at J to 5 bases, leaving 11 bases not matched to a gene. This chain's CDR3 is CASSYSSGTGQTEAFF. CDR3 coding DNA: TGTGCCAGCAGCTATTCTAGCGGGACAGGGCAAACTGAAGCTTTCTTT.

The chain is built from TRBV13 and TRBJ2-7, with D perhaps matching TRBD2 (6 bases). The V end was cut by 0 bases, the J end by 2 bases, with 14 bases between. This CDR3 region has 16 residues. The germline gives CDR1 PRHDT, CDR2 FYEKMQ (reference sequence). CDR3 amino acids: CASSLGTGLRTYEQYF. The DNA of the CDR3 is TGTGCCAGCAGCTTAGGTACGGGACTTCGTACCTACGAGCAGTACTTC.

The gene calls are TRBV6-1 and TRBJ1-2; 7 bases match TRBD1. This CDR3 region has 13 residues. Unmatched junction bases numbered 6, after V lost 8 bases and J lost 3 bases. Germline CDR1 reads MNHNS; CDR2 reads SASEGT. The CDR3 nucleotides are TGTGCCAGCTGGGACAGTAGCGACTATGGCTACACCTTC. Its translation: CASWDSSDYGYTF.

The chain couples TRBV2 to TRBJ2-1; no reliable D call. Per germline, CDR1 SNHLY and CDR2 FYNNEI. The CDR3 is made up of 14 amino acids. V was clipped by 6 bases and J by 5 bases, with 14 bases between them. The CDR3 DNA reads as TGTGCCAGCAGCATTTTTTGTGGGGACAATGAGCAGTTCTTC. This sequence encodes CASSIFCGDNEQFF.

This sequence joins TRBV20-1 and TRBJ2-1, with 11 bases fitting TRBD2. CDR1 DFQATT and CDR2 SNEGSKA come from the germline V gene (reference sequence). The CDR3 covers 14 residues. The ends lost 6 bases at V and 10 bases at J; junction bases unmatched: 11. The CDR3 is CSASSWGTSGEQFF. The CDR3 nucleotides are TGCAGTGCCAGCAGTTGGGGGACTAGCGGAGAGCAGTTCTTC.

This clonotype has a single count. V is TRBV7-8 and J is TRBJ1-2, with D perhaps matching TRBD1 (5 bases). V was cut by 1 base and J by 2 bases, with 14 bases left in between. The length of the CDR3 is 16 residues. CDR1 SGHVS and CDR2 FQNEAQ come from the germline V gene. In DNA, the CDR3 is TGTGCCAGCAGCTTAGGGCCAGGGCTTGACAACTATGGCTACACCTTC. Amino acids: CASSLGPGLDNYGYTF. The full variable domain, completed using reference TRBV7-8 and TRBJ1-2, is GAGVSQSPRYKVAKRGQDVALRCDPISGHVSLFWYQQALGQGPEFLTYFQNEAQLDKSGLPSDRFFAERPEGSVSTLKIQRTQQEDSAVYLCASSLGPGLDNYGYTFGSGTRLTVV.

This clonotype has only one observation. One end of the junction fails to match germline, which may point to a read error. The gene calls are TRBV24-1 and TRBJ2-1; no clear D gene. CDR1 KGHDR and CDR2 SFDVKD come from the germline V gene. This CDR3 contains 16 residues. CDR3 protein: CATSDLDASTYNEKFF. CDR3 sequence (DNA): TGTGCCACCAGTGACTTAGACGCAAGCACCTACAATGAGAAGTTCTTC.

This clonotype has a count of ten or more. The chain joins TRBV6-4 to TRBJ2-3; D not certain. The germline V and J ends were trimmed by 3 bases and 2 bases, with 6 bases remaining between them. The CDR3 is made up of 13 amino acids. Looked up from germline, CDR1 is MRHNA and CDR2 is SNTAGT. The chain's CDR3 is CASSEGATDTQYF. The CDR3 DNA sequence: TGTGCCAGCAGTGAGGGTGCCACAGATACGCAGTATTTT.

As regards this clonotype: A single base separates this from a much larger clone, so it may be a read error. A read error is likely, as this CDR3 ends without the conserved phenylalanine or tryptophan. The chain has TRBV5-8 and TRBJ1-1, with D tentatively TRBD1 (5 bases). The CDR3 is made up of 9 amino acids. From germline, CDR1 is SGHTS and CDR2 YDEGEE. The V gene lost 10 bases and the J gene lost 5 bases, with 6 bases spanning the gap. CDR3 amino acids: CAEGTEAFL. The CDR3 nucleotides are TGTGCCGAGGGGACTGAAGCTTTCCTT.

A few counts support this clonotype. This chain uses TRBV29-1 with TRBJ2-3; tentatively, D is TRBD2 (5 bases). The CDR3 is 13 residues long. Trimming removed 1 base at V and 3 bases at J, with 8 bases between. Germline V gene data show CDR1 as SQVTM and CDR2 as ANQGSEA. CDR3 coding DNA: TGCAGCGTTGAAGGAACGGGGACAGATACGCAGTATTTT. Protein product: CSVEGTGTDTQYF.

This clonotype was picked up many times. CDR3: CASSLIGGHSYEQYF. CDR3 nucleotides: TGTGCCAGCAGCTTGATCGGAGGCCACTCCTACGAGCAGTACTTC. The chain recombines TRBV28 with TRBJ2-7; the D gene is possibly TRBD2 (5 bases). The CDR3 extends over 15 amino acids. Germline CDR1 is MDHEN and CDR2 is SYDVKM. Trimming left V 6 bases short and J 0 bases short, with 15 bases between.

A word on this clonotype: It is likely a read error, because the conserved phenylalanine at the end of the CDR3 is missing. The V call is TRBV7-9, the J call TRBJ2-1, with D unclear. The germline gives CDR1 SEHNR, CDR2 FQNEAQ (reference sequence). CDR3 length: 12 residues. With 4 bases removed from V and 9 bases from J, the gap between germline ends came to 10 bases. The DNA of the CDR3 is TGTGCCAGCAGCTCTCAGAATGCTGAGCAGTTCCTC. Its translation: CASSSQNAEQFL.

The genes are TRBV7-8 and TRBJ2-7, with D perhaps being TRBD1 or TRBD2 (6 bases each). The CDR3 sequence is 14 residues long. Trimming took 5 bases from V and 3 from J, leaving 14 bases between them. Germline V gene data show CDR1 as SGHVS and CDR2 as FQNEAQ. The CDR3 sequence: CASSARQDYYEQYF. Here the CDR3 DNA reads TGTGCCAGCAGCGCCAGACAGGACTACTACGAGCAGTACTTC. Drawing the rest from reference TRBV7-8 and TRBJ2-7, the complete variable domain is GAGVSQSPRYKVAKRGQDVALRCDPISGHVSLFWYQQALGQGPEFLTYFQNEAQLDKSGLPSDRFFAERPEGSVSTLKIQRTQQEDSAVYLCASSARQDYYEQYFGPGTRLTVT.

The genes are TRBV6-7 and TRBJ2-7; TRBD1 matches at 8 bases. TRBV6-7 is treated as an ORF (open reading frame) with a function not yet certain. The CDR3 length is 15 residues. Trimming removed 6 bases from V and 2 bases from J; junction bases left unmatched: 9. CDR3 amino acids: CASRNGQGFPYEQYF. The CDR3 nucleotides read TGTGCCAGCAGAAACGGACAGGGCTTTCCCTACGAGCAGTACTTC.

The table lists this clonotype with many counts. The V call is TRBV7-9, the J call TRBJ2-7, with a tentative D call TRBD2 (5 bases). The ends were cut back, 2 bases at V and 5 bases at J, with 10 bases in the middle. The length of the CDR3 is 13 residues. The V gene's germline CDR1 is SEHNR and CDR2 FQNEAQ (reference sequence). This CDR3 reads CASSLLLANEQYF. CDR3 sequence (DNA): TGTGCCAGCAGCTTATTATTAGCGAACGAGCAGTACTTC.

This CDR3 reads CASSTGFNQPQHF. The CDR3, as DNA: TGTGCCAGCAGTACAGGGTTCAATCAGCCCCAGCATTTT. The chain combines TRBV25-1 with TRBJ1-5; weak D call: TRBD1 (6 bases). This CDR3 has 13 amino acids. The V end was cut by 5 bases, the J end by 3 bases, with 8 bases between. Per germline, CDR1 MGHDK and CDR2 SYGVNS.

In this sample, this clonotype turned up a few times. This chain joins TRBV7-2 and TRBJ2-5; TRBD1 aligns across 12 bases. J was trimmed by 5 bases and V by 5 bases; bases with no gene match: 6. The CDR3 is made up of 15 amino acids. Germline V gene data show CDR1 as SGHTA and CDR2 as FQGNSA. The CDR3 region is CASSLGTGGLETQYF. The CDR3 coding sequence is TGTGCCAGCAGCCTTGGGACAGGGGGCTTGGAGACCCAGTACTTC.

The rearrangement joins TRBV7-9 to TRBJ2-2, with D perhaps assigned TRBD1 or TRBD2 (5 bases each). V was clipped by 2 bases and J by 7 bases, with 14 bases between them. There are 15 residues in the CDR3. Germline V lookup: CDR1 SEHNR, CDR2 FQNEAQ (reference sequence). DNA of the CDR3: TGTGCCAGCAGCTTAAGACGAGGGGATGGCGGGGAGCTGTTTTTT. This sequence encodes CASSLRRGDGGELFF.

This clonotype was counted a few times. The chain links TRBV19 to TRBJ2-1; TRBD2 might be the D (6 bases). The germline V gene has CDR1 LNHDA and CDR2 SQIVND (reference sequence). Between the trimmed V and J ends, which lost 1 base and 9 bases, there was a span of 10 bases. The CDR3 contains 13 residues. CDR3: CASSIAGEVEQFF. In DNA form, the CDR3 reads TGTGCCAGTAGTATAGCGGGAGAGGTTGAGCAGTTCTTC.

This clonotype came up a few times. The chain links TRBV7-6 to TRBJ1-2, with a tentative D call TRBD1 (6 bases). Germline loops: CDR1 SGHVS, CDR2 FNYEAQ. The CDR3 is 17 amino acids. V lost 0 bases and J lost 5, with 19 bases in between. The CDR3, as DNA: TGTGCCAGCAGCTTAGCGGTTACTCACAGGGTATATTATGGCTACACCTTC. This sequence encodes CASSLAVTHRVYYGYTF.

The V and J genes are TRBV20-1 and TRBJ2-2; TRBD1 matches 10 bases. Trimming removed 6 bases from V and 5 bases from J; junction bases left unmatched: 12. Germline loops: CDR1 DFQATT, CDR2 SNEGSKA (reference sequence). The CDR3 covers 16 residues. The CDR3 nucleotides read TGCAGTGCCAGCAGCGACGGGACAGGGGAGACCGGGGAGCTGTTTTTT. Translating gives CSASSDGTGETGELFF.

This chain connects TRBV19 to TRBJ2-1; 9 positions match TRBD2. From germline, CDR1 is LNHDA and CDR2 SQIVND (reference sequence). This CDR3 comprises 13 residues. V shed 5 bases and J 8 bases; nucleotides not matched to a gene: 4. The CDR3 bases are TGTGCCAGTAGTGTGGGACTAGCATATGAGCAGTTCTTC. The encoded protein is CASSVGLAYEQFF.

This clonotype has at least ten counts. The chain is built from TRBV19 and TRBJ2-1; possible D gene TRBD1, 5 bases. V was clipped by 4 bases and J by 2 bases, with 12 bases between them. CDR1 and CDR2 from the germline V gene are LNHDA and SQIVND (reference sequence). CDR3 length: 15 residues. The CDR3 sequence is CASSTLQGTYNEQFF. The CDR3 nucleotides are TGTGCCAGTAGTACGCTTCAGGGTACCTACAATGAGCAGTTCTTC.

A note on this clonotype: This could be a read error, since a much larger clone is one nucleotide away. The rearrangement joins TRBV5-8 to TRBJ1-1; D not certain. V gave up 4 bases and J gave up 0 bases, with 16 bases separating them. The CDR3 runs 16 residues. The germline gives CDR1 SGHTS, CDR2 YDEGEE. In nucleotides, the CDR3 is TGTGCCAGCAGCCTAGGGTTCCTCCCTATGAACACTGAAGCTTTCTTT. It codes for CASSLGFLPMNTEAFF.

The V and J genes are TRBV6-4 and TRBJ2-7; D possibly corresponds to TRBD1 (5 bases). V shed 4 bases and J shed 5 bases, with 12 bases lying between them. This CDR3 spans 13 amino acids. Germline V lookup: CDR1 MRHNA, CDR2 SNTAGT. CDR3 protein: CASSVRQIHEQYF. The CDR3 nucleotides read TGTGCCAGCAGTGTAAGACAGATCCACGAGCAGTACTTC.